The 30 T cell receptor beta chains given below trace back to one sample, sequenced in a study of blood T cell repertoires in COVID-19. Generated by immunoSEQ multiplex PCR, the TCRdb table keeps only in-frame clones and is missing some. This sample carries approximately 100,000 clones, roughly 88% of them seen once, and the ten largest clones take 7.9%. The source material was peripheral blood. These receptors all stem from a woman of 80 years or more with active or convalescent COVID-19.

The chain couples TRBV9 to TRBJ2-1, with D possibly matching TRBD2 (5 bases). The germline V gene has CDR1 SGDLS and CDR2 YYNGEE. This CDR3 region has 14 residues. V dropped 3 bases and J dropped 7 bases, with 14 bases sitting between them. In DNA form, the CDR3 reads TGTGCCAGCAGCGGGCGAGCATCGGGGAATGAGCAGTTCTTC. Amino acid sequence: CASSGRASGNEQFF.

The rearrangement joins TRBV6-5 to TRBJ1-4, with 7 bases that match TRBD1. The CDR3 covers 13 residues. Germline V gives CDR1 MNHEY, CDR2 SVGAGI. After removal of 10 bases from V and 2 bases from J, the junction contained 4 bases not matched to a gene. The CDR3 coding sequence is TGTGCCACCGCCAGGGGGACTAATGAAAAACTGTTTTTT. Translating gives CATARGTNEKLFF.

V gene TRBV11-2 combines with J gene TRBJ2-7; the D gene is possibly TRBD1 (6 bases). V was shortened by 6 bases and J by 1 base, with 19 bases between the two germline ends. From germline, CDR1 is SGHAT and CDR2 FQNNGV. CDR3 length equals 16 residues. CDR3 amino acids: CASSQGTTAISYEQYF. The CDR3 coding sequence is TGTGCCAGCAGTCAGGGGACGACAGCGATTTCCTACGAGCAGTACTTC.

V gene TRBV27 combines with J gene TRBJ1-6; no firm D call. This CDR3 has 15 amino acids. Germline values: CDR1 MNHEY, CDR2 SMNVEV (reference sequence). V gave up 2 bases and J gave up 8 bases, with 13 bases separating them. CDR3 DNA: TGTGCCAGCAGTTTACAAACAAATAATGATTCACCCCTCCACTTT. Its translation: CASSLQTNNDSPLHF.

This clone occurred once. The gene calls are TRBV5-8 and TRBJ1-2; no definite D call. Germline CDR1 SGHTS, CDR2 YDEGEE. The CDR3 spans 16 residues. The germline V and J ends were trimmed by 4 bases and 2 bases, with 18 bases remaining between them. The CDR3 region has the DNA TGTGCCAGCAGCCGGGGAGGATCTTCCGGAAACTATGGCTACACCTTC. This codes for CASSRGGSSGNYGYTF.

This clone was seen once. The chain carries TRBV18 and TRBJ1-5; a possible D gene is TRBD1 (6 bases). In germline, CDR1 is KGHSH, CDR2 LQKENI. The CDR3 runs 16 residues. V lost 0 bases, J lost 0 bases, and 9 bases lay in between. This CDR3 is CASSPPTGISNQPQHF. CDR3 nucleotide sequence: TGTGCCAGCTCACCACCTACAGGGATTAGCAATCAGCCCCAGCATTTT.

CDR3 bases: TGTGCCAGCAGTTTAAGTAGCAGGGTGACGAATCAGCCCCAGCATTTT. Amino acid sequence: CASSLSSRVTNQPQHF. The chain joins TRBV28 to TRBJ1-5; a weak D match, TRBD1 (5 bases). Trimming left V 2 bases short and J 4 bases short, with 15 bases between. The germline gives CDR1 MDHEN, CDR2 SYDVKM. The length of the CDR3 is 16 residues.

The rearrangement links TRBV21-1 to TRBJ2-3; the D call in the table, TRBD2, was not verified against the DNA. TRBV21-1 is designated a pseudogene. This CDR3 has 16 amino acids. In nucleotides, the CDR3 is TGTGCCAGCAGCAAAGCCCGACTAGCAGGGGCAGATACGCAGTATTTT. Protein: CASSKARLAGADTQYF.

The rearrangement uses TRBV28 and TRBJ2-3; 10 nucleotides align to TRBD2. The junction had 13 bases not matched to a gene; V was cut back by 5 bases and J by 5 bases. Germline CDR1 and CDR2: MDHEN and SYDVKM. The CDR3 is 17 amino acids. The CDR3 DNA follows: TGTGCCAGCAGTCTGCGACGCCTAGCGGGAGTAGGAGATACGCAGTATTTT. Translation gives CASSLRRLAGVGDTQYF.

The chain joins TRBV19 to TRBJ1-1; maybe TRBD1 (5 bases). Germline lookup yields CDR1 LNHDA and CDR2 SQIVND (reference sequence). This CDR3 has 14 amino acids. The V gene lost 3 bases and the J gene lost 3 bases, with 11 bases spanning the gap. CDR3 residues: CASSMGGSDTEAFF. In nucleotides, the CDR3 is TGTGCCAGTAGTATGGGGGGATCGGACACTGAAGCTTTCTTT.

V is TRBV6-5 and J is TRBJ1-2; D is ambiguous. CDR3 size: 14 residues. Between the trimmed V and J ends, which lost 7 bases and 4 bases, there was a span of 16 bases. CDR1 is MNHEY and CDR2 is SVGAGI in the germline V gene. The DNA for the CDR3 is TGTGCCAGCAACGACCGGCTAGGAGGCTATGGCTACACCTTC. Translated: CASNDRLGGYGYTF.

The chain combines TRBV7-3 with TRBJ2-2; 7 bases line up with TRBD2. The V and J ends lost 5 bases and 0 bases, in that order; junction bases with no gene match: 3. The CDR3 is made up of 15 amino acids. In germline, CDR1 is SGHTA, CDR2 FQGTGA. In nucleotides, the CDR3 is TGTGCCAGCAGCGCTAGCGGATCGAACACCGGGGAGCTGTTTTTT. It translates to CASSASGSNTGELFF.

Note on this clone: The same CDR3 also results from other DNA sequences found in this sample. This chain uses TRBV11-3 with TRBJ2-1; weak D call: TRBD1 (6 bases). Germline V gene sequence: CDR1 SGHNT, CDR2 YENEEA. This CDR3 has 15 amino acids. Trimming shortened V by 3 bases and J by 5 bases, and 14 bases separated the two germline ends. As DNA, the CDR3 is TGTGCCAGCAGCTTGCAGGGAACAGGGCACAATGAGCAGTTCTTC. Translation: CASSLQGTGHNEQFF.

In this sample, this clone turned up a few times. The rearrangement links TRBV18 to TRBJ2-2; no clear D. The CDR3 spans 17 residues. V lost 6 bases to trimming and J lost 2 bases, with 19 bases between them. Germline V lookup: CDR1 KGHSH, CDR2 LQKENI. The CDR3 nucleotides read TGTGCCAGCTCCCTGGGCCCTCTCCCTCCCAACACCGGGGAGCTGTTTTTT. This gives the protein CASSLGPLPPNTGELFF.

V usage is TRBV13 and J usage is TRBJ2-5; D is unresolved. Per the germline V gene, CDR1 is PRHDT and CDR2 is FYEKMQ (reference sequence). This CDR3 is built from 14 residues. V lost 5 bases, J lost 5 bases, and 15 bases lay in between. CDR3 in DNA: TGTGCCAGCAGCCGAGGCTCACCCGGGGAGACCCAGTACTTC. The encoded protein is CASSRGSPGETQYF.

The V gene is TRBV5-4, the J gene TRBJ2-1, with TRBD1 identical over 8 bases. V was pared by 0 bases and J by 7 bases, with 9 bases of the junction left unmatched. Germline V gene data show CDR1 as SGHNT and CDR2 as YYREEE (reference sequence). There are 16 residues in the CDR3. The CDR3 nucleotides read TGTGCCAGCAGCTTGGTGGGCAGGGGGCTGGAAAATGAGCAGTTCTTC. It specifies CASSLVGRGLENEQFF. The full variable domain, completed using reference TRBV5-4 and TRBJ2-1, is ETGVTQSPTHLIKTRGQQVTLRCSSQSGHNTVSWYQQALGQGPQFIFQYYREEENGRGNFPPRFSGLQFPNYSSELNVNALELDDSALYLCASSLVGRGLENEQFFGPGTRLTVL.

The V call is TRBV3-1 (or the pseudogene TRBV3-2), the J call TRBJ2-6, with no clear D. Trimming removed 4 bases from V and 0 bases from J, with 4 bases in between. CDR3 length equals 14 residues. Germline lookup yields CDR1 LGHDT and CDR2 YNNKEL (reference sequence). The CDR3 coding sequence is TGTGCCAGCAGCCGCAGCTCTGGGGCCAACGTCCTGACTTTC. Its translation: CASSRSSGANVLTF.

The chain uses TRBV7-6 and TRBJ2-3; the D gene is possibly TRBD2 (5 bases). Germline values: CDR1 SGHVS, CDR2 FNYEAQ. Trimming stripped 7 bases from V and 6 bases from J, with 11 bases between. This CDR3 has 12 residues. This CDR3 is CASTNPGDTQYF. As DNA, the CDR3 is TGTGCCAGCACAAACCCGGGGGATACGCAGTATTTT.

The V and J genes are TRBV7-9 and TRBJ1-2; 7 bases agree with TRBD1. Germline V lookup: CDR1 SEHNR, CDR2 FQNEAQ (reference sequence). Trimming at V came to 5 bases and at J to 3 bases, leaving 9 bases not matched to a gene. The length of the CDR3 is 15 residues. CDR3 region: CASSPWDRPYYGYTF. The CDR3 coding sequence is TGTGCCAGCAGCCCCTGGGACAGACCTTACTATGGCTACACCTTC.

The V gene is TRBV21-1, the J gene TRBJ1-1. TRBV21-1 is shown as a pseudogene. This CDR3 is 17 amino acids long. The CDR3 reads CASSVTGGTFGNTEAFF. Written as DNA, the CDR3 is TGTGCCAGCAGCGTGACCGGGGGAACTTTCGGGAACACTGAAGCTTTCTTT.

This clone has just one count. V gene TRBV3-1 (or the pseudogene TRBV3-2) combines with J gene TRBJ2-7, with 10 bases identical to TRBD1. This CDR3 has 15 residues. Germline V lookup: CDR1 LGHDT, CDR2 YNNKEL (reference sequence). V shed 0 bases and J 9 bases; nucleotides not matched to a gene: 8. The CDR3 bases are TGTGCCAGCAGCCAAGATTGGGACAGGGGTACGGGGCAGTACTTC. This sequence encodes CASSQDWDRGTGQYF.

This clone showed up just once. The chain recombines TRBV7-8 with TRBJ1-5, with 12 bases identical to TRBD1. V gave up 5 bases and J gave up 0 bases; unmatched junction bases: 5. This CDR3 spans 17 amino acids. Germline-derived CDR1 and CDR2 are SGHVS and FQNEAQ. The CDR3 is CASSRGTGGYSNQPQHF. For the CDR3, the DNA is TGTGCCAGCAGCCGCGGGACAGGGGGCTATAGCAATCAGCCCCAGCATTTT.

The genes are TRBV18 and TRBJ2-3; D is possibly TRBD1 (5 bases). The CDR3 covers 17 residues. Germline V gives CDR1 KGHSH, CDR2 LQKENI. V was clipped by 5 bases and J by 2 bases, with 20 bases between them. The CDR3 DNA follows: TGTGCCAGCTCATCAAGACGAGGACAACCTCTCACAGATACGCAGTATTTT. Translated, it gives CASSSRRGQPLTDTQYF.

The J gene is TRBJ2-2, the V gene TRBV6-4, with a possible D match to TRBD1 (5 bases). Germline lookup yields CDR1 MRHNA and CDR2 SNTAGT. The CDR3 has 13 residues. The V gene lost 6 bases and the J gene lost 4 bases, with 9 bases spanning the gap. The CDR3 DNA is TGTGCCAGCAGAGCAGGGCCCACCGGGGAGCTGTTTTTT. As protein: CASRAGPTGELFF.

V and J are TRBV5-4 and TRBJ1-2, with 8 bases fitting TRBD1. Trimming cost V 1 base and J 3 bases; bases outside gene matches: 2. The CDR3 has 14 amino acids. Germline assignment: CDR1 SGHNT and CDR2 YYREEE (reference sequence). The CDR3 loop is CASSLQTGDYGYTF. The CDR3 region has the DNA TGTGCCAGCAGCTTGCAGACAGGGGACTATGGCTACACCTTC.

The chain is built from TRBV6-5 and TRBJ2-7; TRBD1 agrees at 9 bases. The CDR3 runs 13 residues. Trimming at V came to 6 bases and at J to 7 bases, leaving 7 bases not matched to a gene. Germline CDR1 is MNHEY and CDR2 is SVGAGI. CDR3 amino acids: CASSSGTGSEQYF. DNA of the CDR3: TGTGCCAGCAGCTCCGGGACAGGGTCAGAGCAGTACTTC.

This chain joins TRBV10-1 and TRBJ2-1; D gene ambiguous. V dropped 4 bases and J dropped 0 bases, with 7 bases sitting between them. The CDR3 sequence is 14 residues long. CDR1 is WNHNN, CDR2 SYGVQD, per germline (reference sequence). The CDR3 spells CASSVMASYNEQFF. The CDR3 bases are TGCGCCAGCAGTGTCATGGCCTCCTACAATGAGCAGTTCTTC.

The chain uses TRBV27 and TRBJ1-1; D remains ambiguous. The CDR3 length is 14 residues. V was cut by 0 bases and J by 4 bases, with 9 bases left in between. The V gene's germline CDR1 is MNHEY and CDR2 SMNVEV (reference sequence). The CDR3 DNA is TGTGCCAGCAGTTTATCCCCCCCCTCCACTGAAGCTTTCTTT. Its translation: CASSLSPPSTEAFF.

The CDR3 reads CASSHRAGGYTF. CDR3 DNA sequence: TGTGCCAGCAGCCACAGGGCGGGTGGCTACACCTTC. The chain carries TRBV7-9 and TRBJ1-2; a weak D match, TRBD1 (6 bases). In germline, CDR1 is SEHNR, CDR2 FQNEAQ (reference sequence). V lost 5 bases and J 7 bases, leaving 11 bases between the germline ends. The CDR3 is 12 residues long.

This clone was seen a single time. V gene TRBV11-2 combines with J gene TRBJ1-1, with TRBD1 matching over 7 bases. Germline CDR1 reads SGHAT; CDR2 reads FQNNGV. The CDR3 runs to 13 residues. J gave up 4 bases and V 3 bases, and 2 bases lay outside the gene matches. The CDR3 DNA sequence: TGTGCCAGCAGCTTCCCAGGGGGCACTGAAGCTTTCTTT. The encoded protein is CASSFPGGTEAFF.